What follows describes a single T cell receptor (beta chain). The sample originates from a study of blood T cell repertoires in COVID-19. Background on the study: The United States, Italy and Spain were the sources of the acute and convalescent COVID-19 samples.

Per the original data handling: By means of reference gene primer amplification, nucleated cell counts were estimated. Method: immunoSEQ multiplex PCR; TCRdb's copy keeps in-frame clones and lacks some. The V and J calls and clone size come from that table; D and trimming were worked out from the DNA. The sample holds about 130,000 clones, roughly 85% seen once. The receptor was derived from a human donor in a cohort sampled during active COVID-19. The sample taken for sequencing was peripheral blood.

For the CDR3, the DNA is TGTGCCAGCAGCCGTGCGGGGGGGCCAAGGAATGAGCAGTTCTTC. Translation gives CASSRAGGPRNEQFF. The rearrangement uses TRBV5-6 and TRBJ2-1, with TRBD2 matching over 9 bases. In germline, CDR1 is SGHDT, CDR2 YYEEEE. V was pared by 4 bases and J by 7 bases, with 9 bases of the junction left unmatched. The CDR3 spans 15 residues.